This T cell receptor (beta chain) was retrieved from a study of T cells in Graves' hyperthyroidism and ophthalmopathy. About the study: Any treatment followed the collection of peripheral blood at initial diagnosis. Overall study findings and caveats: Most clonotypes that expanded in the thyroid above 0.001 also showed up in blood. A 13 V-J signature model discriminated ophthalmopathy versus stable hyperthyroidism.

Regions amplified from RNA transcripts were the TCR beta CDR3 regions. The study used the HTBI primer set for a first-round RT-PCR of the TCR CDR3. TCRdb reprocessed the multiplex PCR reads via MiXCR and lists one record per CDR3 protein. This sample carries fewer than 800,000 distinct CDR3 sequences, roughly 15% of them seen once, and the ten largest clones take under 8.5%. Patients showing uncontrolled infection, other autoimmune disease, pregnancy or lactation were ineligible. Of note for this clonotype: Its antigen remains unidentified.

Specimen: blood. This receptor was identified in a man between 18 and 35 years old with Graves' hyperthyroidism.

CDR3 sequence (DNA): TGTGCCAGCACCCCCGGCCGGTTCGCCACAGATACGCAGTATTTT. It is translated as CASTPGRFATDTQYF. The V gene is TRBV5-6, the J gene TRBJ2-3; D uncertain. CDR1 SGHDT and CDR2 YYEEEE come from the germline V gene. Trimming took off 6 bases at V and 2 bases at J, with 16 bases between the two ends. CDR3 length equals 15 residues.